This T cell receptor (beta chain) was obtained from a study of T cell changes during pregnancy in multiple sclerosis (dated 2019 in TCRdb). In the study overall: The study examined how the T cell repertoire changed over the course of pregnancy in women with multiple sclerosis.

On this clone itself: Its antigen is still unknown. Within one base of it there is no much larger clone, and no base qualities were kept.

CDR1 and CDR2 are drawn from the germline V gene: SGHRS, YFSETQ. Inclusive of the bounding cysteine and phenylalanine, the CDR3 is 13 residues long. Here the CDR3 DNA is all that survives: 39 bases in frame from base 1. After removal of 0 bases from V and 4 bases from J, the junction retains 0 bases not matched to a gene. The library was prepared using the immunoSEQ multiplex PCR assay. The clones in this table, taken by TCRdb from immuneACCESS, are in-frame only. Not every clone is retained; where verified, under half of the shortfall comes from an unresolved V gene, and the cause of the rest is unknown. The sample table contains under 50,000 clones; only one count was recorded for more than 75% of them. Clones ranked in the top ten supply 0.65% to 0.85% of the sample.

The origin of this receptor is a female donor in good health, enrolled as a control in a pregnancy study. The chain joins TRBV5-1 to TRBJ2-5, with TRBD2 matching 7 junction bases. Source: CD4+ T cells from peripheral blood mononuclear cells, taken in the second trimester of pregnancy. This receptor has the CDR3 CASSLGGGETQYF. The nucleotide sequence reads TGCGCCAGCAGCTTGGGGGGGGGAGAGACCCAGTACTTC.